This TCR beta chain came from a study of PD-L1 blockade in urothelial cancer. Data came from immunoSEQ multiplex PCR; TCRdb stores just in-frame clones and leaves some out. The sample includes roughly 74,000 clones, roughly 90% of them seen just once. Unmatched junction bases numbered 14, after V lost 3 bases and J lost 15 bases. The CDR3 length is 15 residues. CDR1 SGHRS and CDR2 YFSETQ come from the germline V gene. This receptor was taken from a woman aged 70-85 years with urothelial cancer. This sample comprised PBMCs, obtained around atezolizumab (anti-PD-L1) treatment. V and J are TRBV5-1 and TRBJ2-1, with TRBD2 matching over 11 bases. In DNA form, the CDR3 reads TGCGCCAGCAGCTCTATAGGGACTAGCGGCACCCGGCGGTTCTTC. It specifies CASSSIGTSGTRRFF.